A selection of T cell receptor beta chains follows, all from one sample in a study of blood T cell repertoires in COVID-19. The protocol was immunoSEQ multiplex PCR, while the TCRdb copy is restricted to in-frame clones and leaves out a portion. Among roughly 300,000 clones listed, about 89% were seen once. Sequencing input: peripheral blood. These receptors all come from a woman aged 40-49 years who had recovered from COVID-19. Each CDR3 is given with its conserved first and last residue. D genes are given only for firm matches. The size field is filled for only some rows; it gives once, few, many or a size class.

TRBV10-3	TRBD1	once	TRBJ1-3	CAITSTGIGNTIYF	TGTGCCATCACGTCGACAGGGATTGGAAACACCATATATTTT
TRBV12-5	TRBD1	.	TRBJ2-2	CASGFGQGSGELFF	TGTGCTAGTGGTTTTGGACAGGGGTCCGGGGAGCTGTTTTTT
TRBV9	TRBD2	.	TRBJ2-5	CASSENLLGAGIQETQYF	TGTGCCAGCAGCGAGAATCTCCTGGGAGCGGGGATCCAAGAGACCCAGTACTTC
TRBV5-6	.	few	TRBJ2-3	CASSLDRDTQYF	TGTGCCAGCAGCTTGGACAGAGATACGCAGTATTTT
TRBV5-4	TRBD1	.	TRBJ1-6	CATLRDRSRIFHSPLHF	TGTGCCACCTTAAGGGACAGGAGCAGAATTTTTCATTCACCCCTCCACTTT
TRBV5-5	TRBD1	.	TRBJ2-3	CASSPYRGQGDTQYF	TGTGCCAGCAGCCCCTACAGGGGCCAAGGAGATACGCAGTATTTT
TRBV7-9	.	.	TRBJ2-1	CASSLGLGLLGNEQFF	TGTGCCAGCAGCTTAGGGCTCGGTCTTCTAGGCAATGAGCAGTTCTTC
TRBV11-1	.	.	TRBJ1-2	CASSSKQGTMYGYTF	TGTGCCAGCAGCTCCAAACAGGGTACGATGTATGGCTACACCTTC
TRBV15	TRBD1	.	TRBJ2-7	CATSWTGAWSEQYF	TGTGCCACCAGCTGGACAGGGGCGTGGAGCGAGCAGTACTTC
TRBV5-6	TRBD2	.	TRBJ2-7	CASSAGLAGGYEQYF	TGTGCCAGCAGCGCCGGACTAGCGGGGGGATACGAGCAGTACTTC
TRBV14	.	.	TRBJ1-1	CASNHDTAEAFF	TGTGCCAGTAACCACGACACCGCTGAAGCTTTCTTT
TRBV12-3/TRBV12-4	.	.	TRBJ2-7	CASSSVSPYEQYF	TGTGCCAGCAGTTCGGTCTCCCCCTACGAGCAGTACTTC
TRBV2	TRBD2	.	TRBJ2-3	CASTRTGGADTQYF	TGTGCCAGCACGAGGACGGGGGGGGCAGATACGCAGTATTTT
TRBV10-3	.	.	TRBJ1-1	CAISEGAFKPTEAFF	TGTGCCATCAGTGAGGGGGCCTTTAAACCCACTGAAGCTTTCTTT
TRBV18	.	.	TRBJ1-1	CASSPVSRDGVTEAFF	TGTGCCAGCTCACCTGTAAGCAGGGATGGGGTCACTGAAGCTTTCTTT
TRBV4-1	.	.	TRBJ2-5	CASSQGRTVQETQYF	TGCGCCAGCAGCCAAGGTAGGACAGTCCAAGAGACCCAGTACTTC
TRBV10-2	TRBD1	few	TRBJ1-6	CASREQGAVVPLHF	TGCGCCAGCAGGGAACAGGGGGCGGTTGTACCCCTCCACTTT
TRBV5-4	.	.	TRBJ2-1	CASSLRLTNNEQFF	TGTGCCAGCAGCTTGCGACTTACCAACAATGAGCAGTTCTTC
TRBV20-1	TRBD2	.	TRBJ2-3	CSASRGLAGATDTQYF	TGCAGTGCTAGTAGGGGACTAGCGGGTGCCACAGATACGCAGTATTTT
TRBV5-1	TRBD1	.	TRBJ2-5	CASRVRGQVQETQYF	TGCGCCAGCAGGGTTAGAGGACAGGTCCAAGAGACCCAGTACTTC
TRBV7-2	TRBD1	.	TRBJ2-1	CASTRQGGGNEQFF	TGTGCCAGCACCCGACAGGGGGGTGGGAATGAGCAGTTCTTC
TRBV28	TRBD2	.	TRBJ2-1	CASIEGTSRQFF	TGTGCCAGCATCGAAGGGACTAGTCGGCAGTTCTTC
TRBV6-5	.	.	TRBJ2-1	CASRDSVNPYNEQFF	TGTGCCAGCAGGGACAGCGTAAACCCCTACAATGAGCAGTTCTTC
TRBV9	TRBD1	once	TRBJ2-3	CASSVGGQARDTQYF	TGTGCCAGCAGCGTAGGCGGACAGGCCAGAGATACGCAGTATTTT
TRBV6-1	.	once	TRBJ1-2	CASSESGSGHGYTF	TGTGCCAGCAGTGAGTCTGGTTCAGGCCATGGCTACACCTTC
TRBV15	TRBD2	.	TRBJ2-5	CATSRAGGTSGLWETQYF	TGTGCCACCAGCAGAGCGGGGGGGACTAGCGGCCTGTGGGAGACCCAGTACTTC
TRBV9	.	.	TRBJ2-1	CASSRQDGGYSYNEQFF	TGTGCCAGCAGCCGGCAAGATGGGGGCTACTCCTACAATGAGCAGTTCTTC
TRBV5-6	.	.	TRBJ1-2	CASSSYYWYGYTF	TGTGCCAGCAGCAGCTATTACTGGTATGGCTACACCTTC
TRBV7-7	TRBD1	.	TRBJ2-7	CASSSGTGSAYEQYF	TGTGCCAGCAGCTCCGGGACAGGGAGCGCCTACGAGCAGTACTTC
TRBV5-1	TRBD2	.	TRBJ2-1	CASSLGSGEYNEQFF	TGCGCCAGCAGCTTGGGTAGCGGGGAATACAATGAGCAGTTCTTC
TRBV5-1	.	.	TRBJ2-7	CASSLRQGGWYEQYF	TGCGCCAGCAGCTTGAGACAGGGAGGTTGGTACGAGCAGTACTTC